This T cell receptor beta chain was sequenced in a study of identical twins. Whole-study results and caveats: Out-of-frame TCR alpha sharing observed in monozygotic twins exceeded model estimates. Out-of-frame alpha sequences that twins shared showed excess low generation probability.

TCRdb re-derived calls from the 5' RACE reads in MiXCR, one entry per CDR3 protein. The profile shows more than 400,000 distinct CDR3 sequences, around 15% of them singletons. Only a few counts were recorded for this clonotype. Its target is unknown. Trimming at V came to 6 bases and at J to 4 bases, leaving 7 bases not matched to a gene. The germline V gene encodes CDR1 SEHNR and CDR2 FQNEAQ (reference sequence). The CDR3 totals 16 residues. The same sample was also studied in work on yellow fever vaccine responses in identical twins.

The chain recombines TRBV7-9 with TRBJ2-3, with 13 bases aligning to TRBD2. Sequences were obtained from CD4+ T cells sorted from blood. The receptor was isolated from a woman between 18 and 29 years old in good health. The CDR3 protein is CASRLILAGGADTQYF. The CDR3 DNA reads TGTGCCAGCAGACTTATACTAGCGGGGGGGGCAGATACGCAGTATTTT.